The rows below give T cell receptor beta chains drawn from one sample of a study of shared clonotypes between healthy human individuals. Sequencing used immunoSEQ multiplex PCR; TCRdb keeps in-frame clones, though not all of them. Counted here are some 630,000 clones, 95% to 96% occurring once; the ten biggest clones make up roughly 0.1%. The source material was naive CD8+ T cells sorted from blood. Receptors originate from a young woman in good health. Both conserved end residues are part of each CDR3. The order of the fields is CDR3 length, V gene, D gene, J gene, clone size, CDR3 DNA, CDR3 protein. The D gene is left open where the match is weak. For some rows the clone size is stated as once, few or many, or as a class when expanded; others skip it.

14,TRBV7-9,TRBD1,TRBJ1-5,-,TGTGCCAGCAGCTTAGGACAGGGACTTCAGCCCCAGCATTTT,CASSLGQGLQPQHF
16,TRBV23-1,-,TRBJ1-2,once,TGCGCCAGCAGTCCCCCCAGGCGTACCCCTAACTATGGCTACACCTTC,CASSPPRRTPNYGYTF
14,TRBV5-6,-,TRBJ2-4,-,TGTGCCAGCAGCTTTGAGGAAGACGAAAACATTCAGTACTTC,CASSFEEDENIQYF
14,TRBV7-6,-,TRBJ1-1,-,TGTGCCAGCAGCTCCGACCAAGGGCTCTCTGAAGCTTTCTTT,CASSSDQGLSEAFF
13,TRBV29-1,-,TRBJ1-3,-,TGCAGCGTTGAAGTTCGGAATGGGAACACCATATATTTT,CSVEVRNGNTIYF
14,TRBV27,TRBD1,TRBJ2-7,-,TGTGCCAGCAGTCCAGGGACAGGGTTCTACGAGCAGTACTTC,CASSPGTGFYEQYF
15,TRBV5-4,TRBD2,TRBJ2-1,once,TGTGCCAGCAGCTTGGGGACTAGCGGGATGGATGAGCAGTTCTTC,CASSLGTSGMDEQFF
15,TRBV7-9,-,TRBJ2-2,-,TGTGCCAGCAGCGCTACTAGTACCTTGACCGGGGAGCTGTTTTTT,CASSATSTLTGELFF
15,TRBV5-1,TRBD1,TRBJ2-1,-,TGCGCCAGCAGCCCCCGACAGGGCTCCTACAATGAGCAGTTCTTC,CASSPRQGSYNEQFF
16,TRBV28,-,TRBJ1-2,once,TGTGCCAGCAGTTTCAAGCCCCCGGGACAAGCGGGCGGCTACACCTTC,CASSFKPPGQAGGYTF
13,TRBV11-2,-,TRBJ2-5,-,TGTGCCAGCAGCTTAGTTGTGGGGGGGACCCAGTACTTC,CASSLVVGGTQYF
14,TRBV15,-,TRBJ2-7,-,TGTGCCACCAGCAGAGATACCCTGTCCTACGAGCAGTACTTC,CATSRDTLSYEQYF
15,TRBV27,-,TRBJ2-5,once,TGTGCCAGCAGTTTCTCAATTGGGGCCCAAGAGACCCAGTACTTC,CASSFSIGAQETQYF
15,TRBV21-1,-,TRBJ2-2,-,TGTGCCAGCATTCCGACTAGCTCGAACACCGGGGAGCTGTTTTTT,CASIPTSSNTGELFF
11,TRBV19,-,TRBJ2-1,-,TGTGCCAGTAGTATCGGTTTAGAGCAGTTCTTC,CASSIGLEQFF
15,TRBV5-6,-,TRBJ2-7,-,TGTGCCAGCAGCTTGGCTGGGGGGAGGTCCTACGAGCAGTACTTC,CASSLAGGRSYEQYF
15,TRBV27,TRBD1,TRBJ2-7,once,TGTGCCAGCAGTTTAGGGACAGGGGGCCGACACGAGCAGTACTTC,CASSLGTGGRHEQYF
11,TRBV27,-,TRBJ2-7,-,TGTGCCACGTTGACAGGGAGGGAGCAGTACTTC,CATLTGREQYF
12,TRBV2,-,TRBJ1-1,-,TGTGCCAGCCATGGGATGAACACTGAAGCTTTCTTT,CASHGMNTEAFF
15,TRBV27,-,TRBJ2-1,-,TGTGCCAGCAGTTTATCCCCGGCCAATGCCAATGAGCAGTTCTTC,CASSLSPANANEQFF
15,TRBV27,TRBD2,TRBJ2-1,-,TGTGCCAGCAGTTTTTCGAGCGGGGGGAAAGGTGAGCAGTTCTTC,CASSFSSGGKGEQFF
15,TRBV28,TRBD1,TRBJ2-1,once,TGTGCCAGCAGTTTAGCCTGGACAGGGTCGTATGAGCAGTTCTTC,CASSLAWTGSYEQFF